These T cell receptor beta chains were read from a single sample in a study of blood T cell repertoires in COVID-19. Clones were sequenced by immunoSEQ multiplex PCR, and TCRdb holds only the in-frame ones, with some missing. Of about 480,000 clones listed, around nine tenths were seen once; the top ten hold 1.5% to 2%. Input material: PBMCs or T cells enriched from blood (not recorded which). These receptor sequences come from a woman aged 40 to 55 who had recovered from COVID-19. The CDR3 runs from the conserved cysteine through the conserved F or W. The order of the fields is D gene, V gene, clone size, J gene, CDR3 DNA, CDR3 protein. A D gene is named only where the DNA matches it firmly. The size of a clone is reported for some rows only, either as once, few or many, or as a class for expanded clones.

d_call: NA; v_call: TRBV4-1; clone_size: NA; j_call: TRBJ2-2; cdr3_nt: TGCGCCAGCAGCCAAGATCGGGGTCGGAACACCGGGGAGCTGTTTTTT; cdr3_aa: CASSQDRGRNTGELFF
d_call: NA; v_call: TRBV14; clone_size: once; j_call: TRBJ1-4; cdr3_nt: TGTGCCAGCAGCCTACTGCTGAATGAAAAACTGTTTTTT; cdr3_aa: CASSLLLNEKLFF
d_call: TRBD2; v_call: TRBV19; clone_size: NA; j_call: TRBJ2-7; cdr3_nt: TGTGCCAGTAGATCATCTGCGGGAGGCCCCTACGAGCAGTACTTC; cdr3_aa: CASRSSAGGPYEQYF
d_call: TRBD1; v_call: TRBV5-4; clone_size: few; j_call: TRBJ1-2; cdr3_nt: TGTGCCAGCAGCGGGGGACAGGGGAGAGGAAACTATGGCTACACCTTC; cdr3_aa: CASSGGQGRGNYGYTF
d_call: NA; v_call: TRBV27; clone_size: NA; j_call: TRBJ1-1; cdr3_nt: TGTGCCAGCAGTAGGAGCACCGGGAGGTCTGAAGCTTTCTTT; cdr3_aa: CASSRSTGRSEAFF
d_call: TRBD2; v_call: TRBV19; clone_size: NA; j_call: TRBJ2-5; cdr3_nt: TGTGCCAGTCGGGGGGGAGGAGAGACCCAGTACTTC; cdr3_aa: CASRGGGETQYF
d_call: TRBD2; v_call: TRBV2; clone_size: NA; j_call: TRBJ2-2; cdr3_nt: TGTGCCAGCAGGGAGGGACTAGCGCCGAACACCGGGGAGCTGTTTTTT; cdr3_aa: CASREGLAPNTGELFF
d_call: TRBD1; v_call: TRBV15; clone_size: NA; j_call: TRBJ1-2; cdr3_nt: TGTGCCACCAGCAGGAGGGTAACAGGGGACTATGGCTACACCTTC; cdr3_aa: CATSRRVTGDYGYTF
d_call: TRBD1; v_call: TRBV3-1/TRBV3-2; clone_size: NA; j_call: TRBJ2-1; cdr3_nt: TGTGCCAGCAGCCCGGGACAGCTCTCCTACAATGAGCAGTTCTTC; cdr3_aa: CASSPGQLSYNEQFF
d_call: TRBD1; v_call: TRBV7-9; clone_size: NA; j_call: TRBJ2-2; cdr3_nt: TGTGCCAGCAGCAGGAGGACAGGGTACACCGGGGAGCTGTTTTTT; cdr3_aa: CASSRRTGYTGELFF
d_call: NA; v_call: TRBV7-9; clone_size: NA; j_call: TRBJ2-3; cdr3_nt: TGTGCCAGCAGCTTATATTCGGTTGAGGATACGCAGTATTTT; cdr3_aa: CASSLYSVEDTQYF
d_call: NA; v_call: TRBV4-1; clone_size: NA; j_call: TRBJ2-5; cdr3_nt: TGCGCCAGCAGCCAAGATACAGGCAGACCGGGCTTCCAAGAGACCCAGTACTTC; cdr3_aa: CASSQDTGRPGFQETQYF
d_call: NA; v_call: TRBV7-9; clone_size: NA; j_call: TRBJ2-7; cdr3_nt: TGTGCCAGCAGCTTAGTTTACGGGATGTCCTACGAGCAGTACTTC; cdr3_aa: CASSLVYGMSYEQYF
d_call: NA; v_call: TRBV14; clone_size: once; j_call: TRBJ1-2; cdr3_nt: TGTGCCAGCAGCCAAGTCCTGTTCTATGGCTACACCTTC; cdr3_aa: CASSQVLFYGYTF
d_call: TRBD2; v_call: TRBV7-9; clone_size: once; j_call: TRBJ2-5; cdr3_nt: TGTGCCACCCTCTTCTGGAGCGGGAGTGCGGAGACCCAGTACTTC; cdr3_aa: CATLFWSGSAETQYF
d_call: TRBD1; v_call: TRBV2; clone_size: NA; j_call: TRBJ1-6; cdr3_nt: TGTGCCAGCAGTGAACGACAGGGATGGGATTCACCCCTCCACTTT; cdr3_aa: CASSERQGWDSPLHF
d_call: NA; v_call: TRBV25-1; clone_size: NA; j_call: TRBJ1-3; cdr3_nt: TGTGCCAGCAGTGAATACGTGGGCCCTGGAAACACCATATATTTT; cdr3_aa: CASSEYVGPGNTIYF
d_call: TRBD1; v_call: TRBV5-4; clone_size: NA; j_call: TRBJ2-5; cdr3_nt: TGTGCCAGCACGTCGACAGGGGGCGCGTCATGGGGGACCCAGTACTTC; cdr3_aa: CASTSTGGASWGTQYF
d_call: NA; v_call: TRBV3-1/TRBV3-2; clone_size: NA; j_call: TRBJ2-6; cdr3_nt: TGTGCCAGCACCATACGGTCTGGGGCCAACGTCCTGACTTTC; cdr3_aa: CASTIRSGANVLTF
d_call: TRBD1; v_call: TRBV6-5; clone_size: NA; j_call: TRBJ2-6; cdr3_nt: TGTGCCAGCAGGCCTGGGACAGCCGGGGCCAACGTCCTGACTTTC; cdr3_aa: CASRPGTAGANVLTF
d_call: TRBD1; v_call: TRBV3-1/TRBV3-2; clone_size: NA; j_call: TRBJ1-2; cdr3_nt: TGTGCCAGCAGCCAATATGGACAGGAATATGGCTACACCTTC; cdr3_aa: CASSQYGQEYGYTF
d_call: TRBD2; v_call: TRBV9; clone_size: once; j_call: TRBJ2-7; cdr3_nt: TGTGCCAGCAGCGGGACTAGCGGGAGGAGTGAGCAGTACTTC; cdr3_aa: CASSGTSGRSEQYF
d_call: NA; v_call: TRBV4-1; clone_size: NA; j_call: TRBJ2-7; cdr3_nt: TGCGCCAGCAGCCAAGATTTGCAGGGGAGTTTGTTCTACGAGCAGTACTTC; cdr3_aa: CASSQDLQGSLFYEQYF
d_call: NA; v_call: TRBV27; clone_size: once; j_call: TRBJ2-7; cdr3_nt: TGTGCCAGCAGTTTACAGGGAGGACCCTACGAGCAGTACTTC; cdr3_aa: CASSLQGGPYEQYF
d_call: NA; v_call: TRBV21-1; clone_size: NA; j_call: TRBJ1-1; cdr3_nt: TGTGCCAGCAGCAAAGAGGTGTCAGGAGGCGAGAGCACTGAAGCTTTCTTT; cdr3_aa: CASSKEVSGGESTEAFF
d_call: NA; v_call: TRBV10-1; clone_size: NA; j_call: TRBJ2-3; cdr3_nt: TGCGCCAGCAGTGATACCGGGATCGGAGATACGCAGTATTTT; cdr3_aa: CASSDTGIGDTQYF
d_call: NA; v_call: TRBV12-3/TRBV12-4; clone_size: NA; j_call: TRBJ2-2; cdr3_nt: TGTGCCAGCAGACAGGGTATCGGGGAGCTGTTTTTT; cdr3_aa: CASRQGIGELFF
d_call: NA; v_call: TRBV7-6; clone_size: few; j_call: TRBJ1-2; cdr3_nt: TGTGCCAGCAGCTTAGAAACAGACCCTAACTATGGCTACACCTTC; cdr3_aa: CASSLETDPNYGYTF
d_call: TRBD2; v_call: TRBV11-1; clone_size: NA; j_call: TRBJ2-1; cdr3_nt: TGTGCCAGCAGCGATACTAGCGGCCCCTACAATGAGCAGTTCTTC; cdr3_aa: CASSDTSGPYNEQFF
d_call: NA; v_call: TRBV29-1; clone_size: NA; j_call: TRBJ1-1; cdr3_nt: TGCAGCGCCGCAGGCCTGAACACTGAAGCTTTCTTT; cdr3_aa: CSAAGLNTEAFF
d_call: TRBD1; v_call: TRBV11-2; clone_size: NA; j_call: TRBJ1-3; cdr3_nt: TGTGCCAGCAGCCGCATTTCTCAACAGGGGGGCAGAAACACCATATATTTT; cdr3_aa: CASSRISQQGGRNTIYF
d_call: NA; v_call: TRBV5-4; clone_size: NA; j_call: TRBJ2-1; cdr3_nt: TGTGCCAGCAGCTTGGCAGGAAGGAATGAGCAGTTCTTC; cdr3_aa: CASSLAGRNEQFF
d_call: NA; v_call: TRBV11-1; clone_size: NA; j_call: TRBJ1-1; cdr3_nt: TGTGCCAGCAGCCCACGACGGACTCTAACTTTCTTT; cdr3_aa: CASSPRRTLTFF
d_call: NA; v_call: TRBV19; clone_size: NA; j_call: TRBJ1-5; cdr3_nt: TGTGCCGTGGGGTTGATCCGCGGCGGGTACAATCAGCCCCAGCATTTT; cdr3_aa: CAVGLIRGGYNQPQHF
d_call: NA; v_call: TRBV6-5; clone_size: few; j_call: TRBJ2-1; cdr3_nt: TGTGCCACCCGCGGCTCCTACAATGAGCAGTTCTTC; cdr3_aa: CATRGSYNEQFF
d_call: TRBD2; v_call: TRBV27; clone_size: NA; j_call: TRBJ2-1; cdr3_nt: TGTGCCAGCAGTTTGGGGCGGGGGGGCTACAATGAGCAGTTCTTC; cdr3_aa: CASSLGRGGYNEQFF
d_call: TRBD1; v_call: TRBV7-2; clone_size: NA; j_call: TRBJ2-1; cdr3_nt: TGTGCCAGCAGCCTCCGGGACAGGGATAATGAGCAGTTCTTC; cdr3_aa: CASSLRDRDNEQFF
d_call: NA; v_call: TRBV3-1/TRBV3-2; clone_size: many; j_call: TRBJ2-5; cdr3_nt: TGTGCCAGCAGCCAATCCAGGGTTGAGACCCAGTACTTC; cdr3_aa: CASSQSRVETQYF
d_call: NA; v_call: TRBV10-1; clone_size: NA; j_call: TRBJ1-1; cdr3_nt: TGCGCCAGCAGTGGGACAATTAATGAAGCTTTCTTT; cdr3_aa: CASSGTINEAFF
d_call: NA; v_call: TRBV11-3; clone_size: NA; j_call: TRBJ1-2; cdr3_nt: TGTGCCAGCAGCTTAGGAGGGGGTGATAGAGCTAACTATGGCTACACCTTC; cdr3_aa: CASSLGGGDRANYGYTF
d_call: NA; v_call: TRBV12-5; clone_size: NA; j_call: TRBJ2-1; cdr3_nt: TGTGCTAGTGCCATCGGGGGTGGGGAGCAGTTCTTC; cdr3_aa: CASAIGGGEQFF
d_call: TRBD1; v_call: TRBV29-1; clone_size: NA; j_call: TRBJ1-6; cdr3_nt: TGCAGCGTCAGGACAGGGAATTTGTATTCACCCCTCCACTTT; cdr3_aa: CSVRTGNLYSPLHF
d_call: NA; v_call: TRBV7-9; clone_size: NA; j_call: TRBJ1-2; cdr3_nt: TGTGCCAGCAGCACGGGACCAGCGGGTGGCTACACCTTC; cdr3_aa: CASSTGPAGGYTF
d_call: TRBD1; v_call: TRBV10-2; clone_size: NA; j_call: TRBJ1-6; cdr3_nt: TGCGCCAGCAGTGGACAGGGAAGCTCCTATAATTCACCCCTCCACTTT; cdr3_aa: CASSGQGSSYNSPLHF
d_call: NA; v_call: TRBV11-2; clone_size: NA; j_call: TRBJ2-7; cdr3_nt: TGTGCCAGCAGCTTTGAGGTGGCCTACGAGCAGTACTTC; cdr3_aa: CASSFEVAYEQYF
d_call: NA; v_call: TRBV18; clone_size: NA; j_call: TRBJ1-1; cdr3_nt: TGTGCCAGCTCACCGAAAAGGGGATCCGCTTTCTTT; cdr3_aa: CASSPKRGSAFF
d_call: TRBD1; v_call: TRBV6-5; clone_size: NA; j_call: TRBJ1-2; cdr3_nt: TGTGCCAGCAGATCCGACAGGGACTATGGCTACACCTTC; cdr3_aa: CASRSDRDYGYTF
d_call: NA; v_call: TRBV2; clone_size: NA; j_call: TRBJ1-3; cdr3_nt: TGTGCCAGCAGTGAAGGAGGCTCTGGAAACACCATATATTTT; cdr3_aa: CASSEGGSGNTIYF
d_call: NA; v_call: TRBV5-4; clone_size: NA; j_call: TRBJ2-1; cdr3_nt: TGTGCCAGCAGCCTACCGACAGTGCTAAATGAGCAGTTCTTC; cdr3_aa: CASSLPTVLNEQFF
d_call: NA; v_call: TRBV24-1; clone_size: NA; j_call: TRBJ1-5; cdr3_nt: TGTGCCACCAACCAGGGTAGCAATCAGCCCCAGCATTTT; cdr3_aa: CATNQGSNQPQHF
d_call: TRBD1; v_call: TRBV7-2; clone_size: NA; j_call: TRBJ1-2; cdr3_nt: TGTGCCAGCAGCTCCGGACAGGGGGCTTTCGGTGGCTACACCTTC; cdr3_aa: CASSSGQGAFGGYTF
d_call: NA; v_call: TRBV29-1; clone_size: NA; j_call: TRBJ1-4; cdr3_nt: TGCAGCGTTGTACAGGGAGATGAAAAACTGTTTTTT; cdr3_aa: CSVVQGDEKLFF
d_call: NA; v_call: TRBV2; clone_size: NA; j_call: TRBJ1-2; cdr3_nt: TGTGCCAGCAGTGATTCAGGATTCATCTATGGCTACACCTTC; cdr3_aa: CASSDSGFIYGYTF
d_call: NA; v_call: TRBV3-1/TRBV3-2; clone_size: NA; j_call: TRBJ1-1; cdr3_nt: TGTGCCAGCAGCCAAGTCTTTGGCGGGTACACTGAAGCTTTCTTT; cdr3_aa: CASSQVFGGYTEAFF
d_call: NA; v_call: TRBV5-4; clone_size: NA; j_call: TRBJ1-2; cdr3_nt: TGTGCCAGCAGCTTGGGGGGTGGGGCCTATGGCTACACCTTC; cdr3_aa: CASSLGGGAYGYTF
d_call: NA; v_call: TRBV29-1; clone_size: NA; j_call: TRBJ1-4; cdr3_nt: TGCAGCGTTCGGCGGGTCAGGGGTAATGAAAAACTGTTTTTT; cdr3_aa: CSVRRVRGNEKLFF
d_call: NA; v_call: TRBV7-2; clone_size: NA; j_call: TRBJ2-7; cdr3_nt: TGTGCCAGCAGCTTAGCGGTCGGTACCTACGAGCAGTACTTC; cdr3_aa: CASSLAVGTYEQYF